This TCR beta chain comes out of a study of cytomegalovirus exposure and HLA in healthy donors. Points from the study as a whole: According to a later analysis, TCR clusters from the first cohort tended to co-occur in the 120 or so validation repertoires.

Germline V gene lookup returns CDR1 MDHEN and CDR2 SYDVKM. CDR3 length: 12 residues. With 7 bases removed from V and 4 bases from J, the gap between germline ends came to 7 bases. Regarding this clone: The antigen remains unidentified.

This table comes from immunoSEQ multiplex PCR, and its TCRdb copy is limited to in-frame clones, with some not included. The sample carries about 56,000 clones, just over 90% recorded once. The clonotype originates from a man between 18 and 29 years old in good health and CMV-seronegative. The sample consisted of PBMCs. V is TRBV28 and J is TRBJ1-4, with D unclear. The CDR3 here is CASTKLNEKLFF. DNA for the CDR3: TGTGCCAGCACGAAACTTAATGAAAAACTGTTTTTT.